These 13 T cell receptor beta chains were all obtained from the same sample, sequenced in a study of PD-L1 blockade in urothelial cancer. Method: immunoSEQ multiplex PCR; TCRdb's copy keeps in-frame clones and lacks some. Among tens of thousands of clones, more than 75% were seen once, and the ten largest hold 1% to 1.5%. Time point indicated: pretreatment peripheral blood. The input for sequencing was PBMCs, taken around atezolizumab (anti-PD-L1) treatment. These receptors were collected from a man aged 45-65 years with urothelial cancer.

The gene calls are TRBV18 and TRBJ2-5, with 10 bases that match TRBD1. The CDR3 spans 14 residues. Germline V gene sequence: CDR1 KGHSH, CDR2 LQKENI. V shed 1 base and J 4 bases; nucleotides not matched to a gene: 0. The CDR3 DNA reads TGTGCCAGCTCACCACGGGACAGGGGAGAGACCCAGTACTTC. It specifies CASSPRDRGETQYF.

The chain combines TRBV10-2 with TRBJ1-2; D might be TRBD1 (6 bases). The CDR3 length is 16 residues. The germline CDR1 and CDR2 sequences are WSHSY and SAAADI. V was clipped by 7 bases and J by 0 bases, with 18 bases between them. The CDR3 nucleotides read TGCGCCAGCATGGTGGTAGGGGGATTGGCTAACTATGGCTACACCTTC. This encodes CASMVVGGLANYGYTF.

As for this clone: This specimen includes other DNA sequences encoding the same CDR3. This chain joins TRBV9 and TRBJ2-1; possible D gene TRBD2, 6 bases. The length of the CDR3 is 15 residues. Looked up from germline, CDR1 is SGDLS and CDR2 is YYNGEE. Trimming shortened V by 0 bases and J by 2 bases, and 9 bases separated the two germline ends. The CDR3 loop is CASSVGSGAYNEQFF. CDR3 bases: TGTGCCAGCAGCGTAGGCTCGGGGGCCTACAATGAGCAGTTCTTC. Drawing the rest from reference TRBV9 and TRBJ2-1, the complete variable domain is DSGVTQTPKHLITATGQRVTLRCSPRSGDLSVYWYQQSLDQGLQFLIQYYNGEERAKGNILERFSAQQFPDLHSELNLSSLELGDSALYFCASSVGSGAYNEQFFGPGTRLTVL.

The chain links TRBV28 to TRBJ2-6, with 7 bases that match TRBD1. Germline CDR1 is MDHEN and CDR2 is SYDVKM. The CDR3 has 16 residues. Trimming took 7 bases from V and 0 from J; bases not matched to a gene: 6. CDR3 coding DNA: TGTGCCAGCACCCCGGGACAGACCTCTGGGGCCAACGTCCTGACTTTC. Its protein product is CASTPGQTSGANVLTF. The full variable domain, rest sourced from reference TRBV28 and TRBJ2-6, is DVKVTQSSRYLVKRTGEKVFLECVQDMDHENMFWYRQDPGLGLRLIYFSYDVKMKEKGDIPEGYSVSREKKERFSLILESASTNQTSMYLCASTPGQTSGANVLTFGAGSRLTVL.

The V call is TRBV7-3, the J call TRBJ2-1; 9 bases are shared with TRBD2. Per germline, CDR1 SGHTA and CDR2 FQGTGA. The CDR3 contains 19 residues. The ends lost 6 bases at V and 0 bases at J; junction bases unmatched: 15. CDR3 region: CASSFLAGDPLISYNEQFF. In nucleotides, the CDR3 is TGTGCCAGCAGTTTCTTAGCGGGGGACCCCTTAATCTCCTACAATGAGCAGTTCTTC. The full variable domain, its missing parts supplied by reference TRBV7-3 and TRBJ2-1, is GAGVSQTPSNKVTEKGKYVELRCDPISGHTALYWYRQSLGQGPEFLIYFQGTGAADDSGLPNDRFFAVRPEGSVSTLKIQRTERGDSAVYLCASSFLAGDPLISYNEQFFGPGTRLTVL.

The J gene is TRBJ2-7, the V gene TRBV6-6; TRBD1 agrees at 8 bases. The CDR3 totals 13 residues. The V gene's germline CDR1 is MNHNY and CDR2 SVGAGI (reference sequence). Trimming at V came to 5 bases and at J to 5 bases, leaving 5 bases not matched to a gene. The CDR3 bases are TGTGCCAGCAGTCGGACAGGGTTGGACGAGCAGTACTTC. Protein: CASSRTGLDEQYF.

The chain is built from TRBV5-1 and TRBJ2-7, with D possibly matching TRBD1 (6 bases). Germline-derived CDR1 and CDR2 are SGHRS and YFSETQ. The CDR3 runs 15 residues. V lost 0 bases and J lost 2, with 12 bases in between. CDR3 sequence: CASSLGAGATYEQYF. The CDR3 DNA follows: TGCGCCAGCAGCTTGGGAGCAGGGGCGACCTACGAGCAGTACTTC.

The V call is TRBV7-2, the J call TRBJ2-1, with 9 positions matching TRBD2. The CDR3 spans 18 residues. V dropped 1 base and J dropped 4; count of bases not matched to a gene: 11. CDR1 and CDR2 from the germline V gene are SGHTA and FQGNSA. CDR3 loop: CASSLDPTAGGSYNEQFF. As DNA, the CDR3 is TGTGCCAGCAGCTTAGACCCAACAGCGGGGGGTTCGTACAATGAGCAGTTCTTC.

The J gene is TRBJ1-5, the V gene TRBV28; 11 bases align to TRBD1. There are 15 residues in the CDR3. Germline V lookup: CDR1 MDHEN, CDR2 SYDVKM. With 4 bases clipped from V and 7 bases from J, the junction kept 6 bases outside the gene matches. The CDR3 nucleotides are TGTGCCAGCAGTTCGCGGACAGGGGGCCGCCAGCCCCAGCATTTT. Translated, it gives CASSSRTGGRQPQHF.

V gene TRBV12-5 combines with J gene TRBJ1-1; no clear D gene. Trimming removed 5 bases from V and 1 base from J, with 8 bases in between. This CDR3 is 13 amino acids long. Germline assignment: CDR1 LGHNT and CDR2 FRNRAP. The CDR3 DNA is TGTGCTAGTGGTCCCCTCCGGAACACTGAAGCTTTCTTT. The encoded protein is CASGPLRNTEAFF.

The chain is built from TRBV6-1 and TRBJ1-2, with TRBD1 identical over 9 bases. The CDR3 is 18 amino acids. J gave up 4 bases and V 0 bases, and 12 bases lay outside the gene matches. Germline CDR1 and CDR2: MNHNS and SASEGT. The CDR3 sequence: CASSEASGQGPAGYGYTF. As DNA, the CDR3 is TGTGCCAGCAGTGAAGCGTCGGGACAGGGCCCAGCAGGCTATGGCTACACCTTC.

The sample holds a few counts of this clone. CDR3 in amino acids: CASSPLPGQHNQPQHF. Written as DNA, the CDR3 is TGTGCCAGCTCCCCTCTCCCAGGACAGCACAATCAGCCCCAGCATTTT. The chain links TRBV18 to TRBJ1-5; the D gene is possibly TRBD1 (6 bases). The CDR3 sequence is 16 residues long. V gave up 6 bases and J gave up 3 bases, with 18 bases separating them. The V gene's germline CDR1 is KGHSH and CDR2 LQKENI.

This sequence joins TRBV5-8 and TRBJ2-7; a weak D match, TRBD1 (6 bases). Between the trimmed V and J ends, which lost 0 bases and 7 bases, there was a span of 17 bases. This CDR3 comprises 15 residues. CDR1 is SGHTS and CDR2 is YDEGEE in the germline V gene. The CDR3 coding sequence is TGTGCCAGCAGCTTGGAAGGGACACCCCTACGAGAGCAGTACTTC. It yields the protein CASSLEGTPLREQYF.